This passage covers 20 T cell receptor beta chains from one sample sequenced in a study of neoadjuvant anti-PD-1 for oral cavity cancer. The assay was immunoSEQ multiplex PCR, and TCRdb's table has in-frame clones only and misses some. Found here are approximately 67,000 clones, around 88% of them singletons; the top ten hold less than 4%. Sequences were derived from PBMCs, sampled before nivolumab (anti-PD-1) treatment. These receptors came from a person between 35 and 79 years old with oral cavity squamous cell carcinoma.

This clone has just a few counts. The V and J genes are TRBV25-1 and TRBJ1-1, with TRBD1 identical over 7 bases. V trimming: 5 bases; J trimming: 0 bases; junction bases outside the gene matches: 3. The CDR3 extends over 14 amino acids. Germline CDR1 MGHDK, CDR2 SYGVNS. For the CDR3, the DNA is TGTGCCAGCAGTAGGGGACAGTTGAACACTGAAGCTTTCTTT. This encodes CASSRGQLNTEAFF.

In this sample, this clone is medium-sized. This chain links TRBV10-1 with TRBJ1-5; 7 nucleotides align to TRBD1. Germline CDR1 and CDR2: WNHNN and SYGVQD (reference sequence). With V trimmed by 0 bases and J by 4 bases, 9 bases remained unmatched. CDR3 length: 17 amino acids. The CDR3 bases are TGCGCCAGCAGTGAGTCTAGGGACAGACCGAAAAATCAGCCCCAGCATTTT. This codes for CASSESRDRPKNQPQHF.

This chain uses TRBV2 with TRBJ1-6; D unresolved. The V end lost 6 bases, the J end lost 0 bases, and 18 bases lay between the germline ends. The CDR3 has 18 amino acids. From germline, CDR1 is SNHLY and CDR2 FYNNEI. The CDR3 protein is CASRKGPSEGSYNSPLHF. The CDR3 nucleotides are TGTGCCAGCAGGAAGGGCCCTTCCGAGGGCTCCTATAATTCACCCCTCCACTTT.

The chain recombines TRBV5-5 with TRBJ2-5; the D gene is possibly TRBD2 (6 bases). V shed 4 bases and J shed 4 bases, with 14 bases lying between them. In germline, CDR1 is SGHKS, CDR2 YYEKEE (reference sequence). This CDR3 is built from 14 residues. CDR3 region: CASSREPGLETQYF. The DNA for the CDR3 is TGTGCCAGCAGCCGCGAGCCGGGACTAGAGACCCAGTACTTC.

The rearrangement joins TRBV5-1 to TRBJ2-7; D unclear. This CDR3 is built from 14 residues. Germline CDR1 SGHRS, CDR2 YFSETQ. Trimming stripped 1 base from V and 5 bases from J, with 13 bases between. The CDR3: CASSLSGRYNEQYF. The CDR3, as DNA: TGCGCCAGCAGCTTGAGTGGGCGGTATAACGAGCAGTACTTC.

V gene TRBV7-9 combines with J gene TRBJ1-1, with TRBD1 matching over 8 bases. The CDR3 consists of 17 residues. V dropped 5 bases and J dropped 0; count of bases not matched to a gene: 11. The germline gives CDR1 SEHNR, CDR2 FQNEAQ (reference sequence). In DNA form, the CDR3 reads TGTGCCAGCAGCGACCCCACACAGGGGGATATGAACACTGAAGCTTTCTTT. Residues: CASSDPTQGDMNTEAFF.

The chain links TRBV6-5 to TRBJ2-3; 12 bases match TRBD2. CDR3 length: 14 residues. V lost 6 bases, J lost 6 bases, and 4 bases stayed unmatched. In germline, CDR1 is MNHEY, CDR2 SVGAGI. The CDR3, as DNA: TGTGCCAGCAGCCTTACTAGCGGGAGGGATACGCAGTATTTT. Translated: CASSLTSGRDTQYF.

The CDR3 spells CASSSRSKDGNNEQFF. In DNA form, the CDR3 reads TGTGCCAGCAGCTCGAGGAGTAAGGACGGTAACAATGAGCAGTTCTTC. The genes are TRBV5-4 and TRBJ2-1; D is unresolved. The ends were cut back, 3 bases at V and 5 bases at J, with 18 bases in the middle. CDR3 length: 16 residues. Germline V gene sequence: CDR1 SGHNT, CDR2 YYREEE (reference sequence).

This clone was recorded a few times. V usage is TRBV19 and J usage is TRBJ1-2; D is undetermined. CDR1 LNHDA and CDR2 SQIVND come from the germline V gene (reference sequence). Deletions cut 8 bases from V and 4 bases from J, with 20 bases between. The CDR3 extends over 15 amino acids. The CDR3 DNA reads TGTGCCAGTGAAGCTACAAGGACTGGCGGCTATGGCTACACCTTC. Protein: CASEATRTGGYGYTF.

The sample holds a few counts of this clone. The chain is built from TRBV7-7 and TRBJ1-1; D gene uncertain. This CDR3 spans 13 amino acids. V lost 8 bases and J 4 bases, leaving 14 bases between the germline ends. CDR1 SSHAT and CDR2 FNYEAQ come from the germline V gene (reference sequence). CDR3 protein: CASRPVASTEAFF. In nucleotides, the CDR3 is TGTGCCAGCCGCCCCGTCGCGAGCACTGAAGCTTTCTTT. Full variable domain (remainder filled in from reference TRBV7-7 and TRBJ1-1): GAGVSQSPRYKVTKRGQDVTLRCDPISSHATLYWYQQALGQGPEFLTYFNYEAQPDKSGLPSDRFSAERPEGSISTLTIQRTEQRDSAMYRCASRPVASTEAFFGQGTRLTVV.

CDR3 region: CASSQNWANTEAFF. CDR3 DNA sequence: TGTGCCAGCAGCCAAAACTGGGCGAACACTGAAGCTTTCTTT. The gene calls are TRBV11-2 and TRBJ1-1, with unresolved D. The CDR3 has 14 amino acids. V was shortened by 5 bases and J by 1 base, with 11 bases between the two germline ends. Per germline, CDR1 SGHAT and CDR2 FQNNGV.

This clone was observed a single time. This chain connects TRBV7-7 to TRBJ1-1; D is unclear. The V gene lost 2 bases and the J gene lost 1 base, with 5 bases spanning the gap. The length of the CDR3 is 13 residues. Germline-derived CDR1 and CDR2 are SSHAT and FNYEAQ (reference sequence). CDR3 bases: TGTGCCAGCAGCTTATCTGGGAACACTGAAGCTTTCTTT. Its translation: CASSLSGNTEAFF.

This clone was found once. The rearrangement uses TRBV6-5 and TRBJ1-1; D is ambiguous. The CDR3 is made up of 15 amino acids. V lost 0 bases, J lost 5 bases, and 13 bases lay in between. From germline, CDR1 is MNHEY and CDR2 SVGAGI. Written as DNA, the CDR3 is TGTGCCAGCAGTTACTCTGGCAGCAAGGGTACTGAAGCTTTCTTT. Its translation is CASSYSGSKGTEAFF.

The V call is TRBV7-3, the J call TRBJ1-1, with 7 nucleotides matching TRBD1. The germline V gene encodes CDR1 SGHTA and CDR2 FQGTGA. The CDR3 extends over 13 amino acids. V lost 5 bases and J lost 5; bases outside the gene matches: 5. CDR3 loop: CASSTQGRTEAFF. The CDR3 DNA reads TGTGCCAGCAGCACACAGGGGAGGACTGAAGCTTTCTTT.

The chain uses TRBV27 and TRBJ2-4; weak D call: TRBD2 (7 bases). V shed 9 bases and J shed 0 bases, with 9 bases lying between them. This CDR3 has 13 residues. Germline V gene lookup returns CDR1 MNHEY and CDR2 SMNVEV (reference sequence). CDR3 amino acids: CASGGAAKNIQYF. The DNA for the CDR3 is TGTGCCAGTGGGGGGGCAGCCAAAAACATTCAGTACTTC.

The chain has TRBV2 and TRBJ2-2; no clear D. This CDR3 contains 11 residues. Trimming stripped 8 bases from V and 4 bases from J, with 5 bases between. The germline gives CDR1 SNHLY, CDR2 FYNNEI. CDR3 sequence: CASRSTGELFF. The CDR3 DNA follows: TGTGCCAGCCGGTCCACCGGGGAGCTGTTTTTT. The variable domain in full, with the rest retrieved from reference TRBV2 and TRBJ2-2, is EPEVTQTPSHQVTQMGQEVILRCVPISNHLYFYWYRQILGQKVEFLVSFYNNEISEKSEIFDDQFSVERPDGSNFTLKIRSTKLEDSAMYFCASRSTGELFFGEGSRLTVL.

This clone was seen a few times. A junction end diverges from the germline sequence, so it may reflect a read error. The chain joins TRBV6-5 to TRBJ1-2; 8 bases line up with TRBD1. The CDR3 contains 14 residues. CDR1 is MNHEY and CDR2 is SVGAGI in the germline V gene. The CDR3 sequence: CASRGIGQGNGFTF. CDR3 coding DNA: TGTGCCAGCAGAGGGATTGGACAGGGTAATGGCTTCACCTTC.

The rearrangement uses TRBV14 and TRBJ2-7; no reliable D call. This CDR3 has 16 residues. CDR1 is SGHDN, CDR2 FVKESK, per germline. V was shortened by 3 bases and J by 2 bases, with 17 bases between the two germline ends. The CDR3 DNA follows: TGTGCCAGCAGCCAGGGGTATAGCACTCTTCCCTACGAGCAGTACTTC. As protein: CASSQGYSTLPYEQYF.

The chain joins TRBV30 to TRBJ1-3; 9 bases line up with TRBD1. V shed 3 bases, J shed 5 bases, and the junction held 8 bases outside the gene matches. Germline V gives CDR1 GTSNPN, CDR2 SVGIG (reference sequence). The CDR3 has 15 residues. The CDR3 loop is CAWSRQGVIRNTIYF. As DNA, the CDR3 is TGTGCCTGGAGCAGACAGGGGGTCATCAGAAACACCATATATTTT.

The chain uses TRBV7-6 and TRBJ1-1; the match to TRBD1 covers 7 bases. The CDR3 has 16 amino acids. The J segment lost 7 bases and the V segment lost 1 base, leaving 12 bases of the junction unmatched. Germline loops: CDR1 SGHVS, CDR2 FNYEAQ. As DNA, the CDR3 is TGTGCCAGCAGCTTAGGAGGAAGGGGGCAGGGTAATGAAGCTTTCTTT. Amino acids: CASSLGGRGQGNEAFF.